These T cell receptor beta chains were read from a single sample in a study of blood T cell repertoires in COVID-19. Profiled with immunoSEQ multiplex PCR; TCRdb holds only in-frame clones, not every one. The sample includes roughly 130,000 clones, roughly 84% seen only once; the top ten take 5% to 7%. Sequences were obtained from PBMCs or T cells enriched from blood (not recorded which). Source of these receptors: a man between 40 and 49 years old with acute COVID-19. CDR3s include the opening cysteine and the closing phenylalanine or tryptophan. The order of the fields is CDR3 DNA, CDR3 protein, J gene, V gene, clone size, D gene. A D gene is named only where the DNA matches it firmly. Clone size is stated in some rows and not others, as once, few, many or a class when expanded.

TGTGCCAGCAGTTCCCCTAGCGGGAGAATCAATGAGCAGTTCTTC | CASSSPSGRINEQFF | TRBJ2-1 | TRBV27 | NA | TRBD2
TGTGCCAGCAGCCAGGGGGGACTAGCCAATGAGCAGTTCTTC | CASSQGGLANEQFF | TRBJ2-1 | TRBV3-1/TRBV3-2 | NA | TRBD2
TGTGCCAGCAGCCACTCGGCCCCGGGACACTCTGGAAACACCATATATTTT | CASSHSAPGHSGNTIYF | TRBJ1-3 | TRBV7-9 | NA | NA
TGCGCCAGCAGCTCGACAGGGGGGCAAGAGACCCAGTACTTC | CASSSTGGQETQYF | TRBJ2-5 | TRBV5-1 | NA | TRBD1
TGTGCCAGCTCACCAAGCGGGGCCGACCAAGAGACCCAGTACTTC | CASSPSGADQETQYF | TRBJ2-5 | TRBV18 | NA | TRBD2
TGTGCCAGCAGCCCCAACGAGGGATGGGATACGCAGTATTTT | CASSPNEGWDTQYF | TRBJ2-3 | TRBV14 | NA | NA
TGTGCCACCAGCAGAGATACCGGGACAGGGGCCGCATACGAGCAGTACTTC | CATSRDTGTGAAYEQYF | TRBJ2-7 | TRBV15 | NA | TRBD1
TGTGCCAGCAGCTTGGTCTTCGCGGCAGCTAGTGAAAAACTGTTTTTT | CASSLVFAAASEKLFF | TRBJ1-4 | TRBV5-8 | few | NA
TGTGCCAGCAGCCCGGAGGTGGCCGGGGAGCTGTTTTTT | CASSPEVAGELFF | TRBJ2-2 | TRBV5-4 | NA | NA
TGTGCCAGCGGGGTAGCGGGAGGACTAACCTACAATGAGCAGTTCTTC | CASGVAGGLTYNEQFF | TRBJ2-1 | TRBV28 | NA | TRBD2
TGTGCCAGCAGTCGAATGCCGGGACAGGGCTCCTACGAGCAGTACTTC | CASSRMPGQGSYEQYF | TRBJ2-7 | TRBV28 | NA | TRBD1
TGTGCCAGTAGTAACGACAGGGGACGAACTGAAGCTTTCTTT | CASSNDRGRTEAFF | TRBJ1-1 | TRBV19 | NA | TRBD1
TGTGCCAGCAGCGAGGGACTAGCGGGGATCACCGGGGAGCTGTTTTTT | CASSEGLAGITGELFF | TRBJ2-2 | TRBV5-4 | NA | TRBD2
TGCGCCAGCAGTGAGTCGTCAGGCAGCTACGAGCAGTACTTC | CASSESSGSYEQYF | TRBJ2-7 | TRBV10-1 | NA | NA
TGTGCCAGCAGCTTTTCTGGCCAAAACAATCAGCCCCAGCATTTT | CASSFSGQNNQPQHF | TRBJ1-5 | TRBV7-9 | NA | NA
TGTGCCAGCAGCGCGGCAGGGACAGGGCGCTCCTACGAGCAGTACTTC | CASSAAGTGRSYEQYF | TRBJ2-7 | TRBV5-6 | NA | TRBD1
TGTGCCACCAGTGAGTGGACTAGCGGGAGCACAGATACGCAGTATTTT | CATSEWTSGSTDTQYF | TRBJ2-3 | TRBV24-1 | NA | TRBD2
TGTGCCAGCAGAAAGCGACCGGACGGGAGGAACACTGAAGCTTTCTTT | CASRKRPDGRNTEAFF | TRBJ1-1 | TRBV28 | NA | NA
TGTGCCAGCTCGGACAGGGGGTGGGTTGGGGCCAACGTCCTGACTTTC | CASSDRGWVGANVLTF | TRBJ2-6 | TRBV19 | NA | TRBD1
TGTGCCAGCTCACCAGACAGGGGGCTATCTGGGGCCAACGTCCTGACTTTC | CASSPDRGLSGANVLTF | TRBJ2-6 | TRBV18 | NA | TRBD1
TGTGCCAGCACCAAGGGACAGGGGAATGAAAAACTGTTTTTT | CASTKGQGNEKLFF | TRBJ1-4 | TRBV7-2 | NA | TRBD1
TGTGCCAGTAGCCACCTGAGGTTATCTGGGGCCAACGTCCTGACTTTC | CASSHLRLSGANVLTF | TRBJ2-6 | TRBV19 | NA | NA
TGTGCCAGCAGCGCAAACGGACTAGCAGACTACAATGAGCAGTTCTTC | CASSANGLADYNEQFF | TRBJ2-1 | TRBV9 | NA | TRBD2
TGTGCCAGCAGCTTGGGGACAGGGGGTACTGGCTACACCTTC | CASSLGTGGTGYTF | TRBJ1-2 | TRBV7-9 | NA | TRBD1
TGTGCCAGCAGCGACAGGGGCCCCATGGATACGCAGTATTTT | CASSDRGPMDTQYF | TRBJ2-3 | TRBV27 | few | TRBD1
TGTGCCAGCAGCTTATTGGGGCGGAAGGAGCCCCAGCATTTT | CASSLLGRKEPQHF | TRBJ1-5 | TRBV7-6 | NA | NA
TGTGCCATCAACGACAGGGGTACAGATACGCAGTATTTT | CAINDRGTDTQYF | TRBJ2-3 | TRBV10-3 | NA | TRBD1
TGTGCCAGCAGCTCAACCCATAGCGGGAGGGCCTCCGGGGAGCTGTTTTTT | CASSSTHSGRASGELFF | TRBJ2-2 | TRBV11-2 | NA | TRBD2
TGTGCCAGTAGCCGCTCCGGACAGGGTGGGGCAAAACTGTTTTTT | CASSRSGQGGAKLFF | TRBJ1-4 | TRBV19 | NA | TRBD1
TGTGCCTGGAGAACCGGGACAGGCTCTGGAAACACCATATATTTT | CAWRTGTGSGNTIYF | TRBJ1-3 | TRBV30 | NA | TRBD1
TGTGCCAGCAGCTTAGGACACCCAGGGGGGACTGGCGATGAGCAGTTCTTC | CASSLGHPGGTGDEQFF | TRBJ2-1 | TRBV7-8 | NA | NA
TGTGCCAGCAGCTTAGCGGGTTTGCGTGAGCAGTTCTTC | CASSLAGLREQFF | TRBJ2-1 | TRBV11-2 | few | NA
TGTGCCAGCTCACTAGAGACTAGCGGGTCGGGTGAGCAGTTCTTC | CASSLETSGSGEQFF | TRBJ2-1 | TRBV18 | NA | TRBD2
TGTGCCAGCAGCTCACAGGGGGCCAATGAGCAGTTCTTC | CASSSQGANEQFF | TRBJ2-1 | TRBV14 | NA | TRBD1
TGCGCCAGCAGCTTGGTAGGGACAGGGGGCTACGAGCAGTACTTC | CASSLVGTGGYEQYF | TRBJ2-7 | TRBV5-1 | NA | TRBD1
TGTGCCAGCAGTCCGAGACTAGCGGGAGATCTAGATACGCAGTATTTT | CASSPRLAGDLDTQYF | TRBJ2-3 | TRBV28 | NA | TRBD2
TGTGCCAGCGCCTCCGGGACAGACAATTCACCCCTCCACTTT | CASASGTDNSPLHF | TRBJ1-6 | TRBV2 | NA | TRBD1
TGTGCCAGCAGTGTCCGGGACAGGGGGCAGAGTTTGAACACCGGGGAGCTGTTTTTT | CASSVRDRGQSLNTGELFF | TRBJ2-2 | TRBV6-1 | once | TRBD1
TGCGCCAGCAGCCAAACCCTAGCGAGAAGCTCCTACAATGAGCAGTTCTTC | CASSQTLARSSYNEQFF | TRBJ2-1 | TRBV4-3 | NA | NA
TGTGCCATCAGTGAGGAAAGAAGCGGGGCCTACGAGCAGTACTTC | CAISEERSGAYEQYF | TRBJ2-7 | TRBV10-3 | NA | TRBD2
TGTGCCAGCAGCTCCCCGGGTAACTATGGCTACACCTTC | CASSSPGNYGYTF | TRBJ1-2 | TRBV13 | NA | NA
TGTGCCAGCAGCTACCTCGGGGACACTGAAGCTTTCTTT | CASSYLGDTEAFF | TRBJ1-1 | TRBV7-2 | NA | NA
TGTGCCAGCCCCAAGACTAGCGGTAGCTCCTACAATGAGCAGTTCTTC | CASPKTSGSSYNEQFF | TRBJ2-1 | TRBV2 | NA | TRBD2
TGTGCCAGCAGCTTAACCCGGGTCGCAAATGAGCAGTTCTTC | CASSLTRVANEQFF | TRBJ2-1 | TRBV7-2 | few | NA
TGTGCCAGCAGTTTAGTAGCGGGAGGGAACACAGATACGCAGTATTTT | CASSLVAGGNTDTQYF | TRBJ2-3 | TRBV28 | NA | TRBD2